This T cell receptor (beta chain) was observed in a study of cytomegalovirus exposure and HLA in healthy donors (dated by TCRdb to the late 2010s). For context, the study as a whole: An earlier analysis of 587 of the donors reported 276 Gb of sequence data and 95 million to 140 million unique TCR beta sequences obtained from about 200 million T cells. Genome-wide SNP genotypes for about three fifths of the 666 donors were used in a later genetic analysis, which treated that subset as a discovery cohort. An earlier analysis of some 500 of the donors used high-throughput TCR beta sequencing to judge whether each TCR beta V gene segment behaved as functional or pseudogenic. The number of typed donors differed by locus: about 620-640 for A, B, C, DRB1 and DQB1; some 540 for DQA1; around 610 for DPA1; and about 470 for DPB1. An early release covering over 500 HLA-typed donors comprised about 300 gigabases of sequencing data and roughly 86 million unique TCR sequences. A separate validation cohort of roughly 120 different subjects was used in addition to the approximately 670-subject first cohort. The genetic ancestry cluster associated with self-reported Caucasian donors included approximately 85% of the roughly 400 genotyped donors. Five DR-DQ haplotypes were handled as single units for association and clustering, since linkage in the cohort was strong. On average, 235,054 unique TCR beta nucleotide sequences were sequenced per donor among some 430 genotyped donors of the cohort, with 15% to 20% of those sequences being non-productive. HLA typing included class I and class II loci at four-digit resolution. Rather than drawing on any new phenotypic data, the later analysis identified candidate immune exposures from TCR beta sequences and the way those sequences occurred across donors. In a later analysis, previously published TCR beta repertoires from about 640 donors were re-analyzed and high-resolution HLA genotyping was added so that TCR occurrence patterns could be studied. All discovery cohort repertoires had been generated on a single sequencing platform. To predict cytomegalovirus infection status, the study brought together high-throughput TCR immunosequencing, statistical association of individual TCRs with disease status, and machine learning. Donor age, sex, ethnicity and CMV serostatus were compiled together with the repertoire data. The study profiled the T cell repertoires of approximately 700 subjects by immunosequencing and related them to cytomegalovirus serostatus. The aim of the study was to test whether cataloging public T cell receptors could identify signatures of past pathogen exposure.

What the research found in general, with its limitations: Assigning TCR associations to individual alleles was difficult when HLA alleles, especially DR and DQ, strongly co-occurred. Several of the top co-occurrence clusters appeared to be linked to parvovirus B19, influenza, CMV and Epstein-Barr virus, according to a later analysis. Linkage disequilibrium might explain the correlated functional status among segregating V segments, but an unknown experimental factor could not be ruled out. Sequencing depth was assumed to be roughly uniform across donors in the presence/absence analyses, though that assumption may not hold. Because some donors lacked HLA typing at each locus, the association tests relied only on the typed subset. In a later genetic analysis, fewer N-insertions in productive TCRs were reported among donors in an Asian-associated ancestry cluster than the roughly 700-donor mean. A later analysis found that HLA-associated TCR beta chains were more clonally expanded and had lower generation probabilities than equally common non-associated chains. While some public TCRs were present in many individuals, most TCR sequences turned up only very rarely across donors. Because the 87-base-pair reads could not distinguish some IMGT-functional V segments, including TRBV6-2 and TRBV6-3, those segments were excluded. A later analysis found that most CMV-associated TCR beta chains appeared HLA-restricted, with HLA associations seemingly driven largely by CMV exposure. In vitro tests confirmed that a few of the cytomegalovirus-associated TCR beta chains recognize cytomegalovirus antigens. The classifier was reported to diagnose cytomegalovirus status with high specificity and sensitivity in both the original cohort and the validation cohort. Broadly in line with IMGT annotations, most TCR beta V segments showed up in productive rearrangements about 90% or about 30% of the time in an earlier analysis of 450 to 600 of the donors. A further reported finding was that TCR beta sequences accurately predicted the HLA-A and HLA-B alleles for most subjects in the first cohort. The only immune exposure information available for the cohort was CMV serostatus. It was suggested by the authors that the approach could potentially be generalized to other disease states and immunological phenotypes. Some 15 rarely observed V segments, including chromosome 9 orphons, were excluded from the earlier analysis of several hundred of the donors because counts were too low. A total of 150 to 200 TCR beta chains were listed by the study as associated with cytomegalovirus. A cluster of highly shared sequence variants was judged likely to be a technical artifact of the sequencing pipeline. In a later analysis, the rate of TCR association differed among HLA loci, with DRB1 alleles having the most associated TCRs and HLA-C alleles having the fewest. In a later analysis, more than 15,000 TCR beta sequences were associated with specific HLA alleles at a false discovery rate of 0.05. A later genetic analysis associated a missense DCLRE1C variant with V-gene and J-gene trimming of TCR beta chains, and an independent cohort replicated the association. The cohort was sequenced for TCR beta chains only, and without alpha or paired-chain data the features that could be detected were limited.

Based on the germline V gene, the CDR1 and CDR2 sequences are MGHRA and YSYEKL. The CDR3 runs 17 amino acids, cysteine and phenylalanine included. The CDR3 DNA has 51 bases and is translated from base 1. V ends up 3 bases short and J 0 bases short, with an unmatched junction base count of 5. The cohort comprised hundreds of healthy bone marrow donors. Cohort members were all nominally healthy when sampled, although unrecorded immune exposures were likely present. The donor was CMV seronegative and belonged to the group of 350 or so seronegative cohort members. Every donor gave a peripheral blood sample, and the peripheral blood mononuclear cells from that sample were used for TCR beta sequencing. Genomic DNA was extracted from the blood cell samples with the Qiagen DNeasy Blood Extraction Kit. With regard to this clone: Which antigen it targets is not known.

The method behind the library was the immunoSEQ multiplex PCR assay. The multiplex PCR relied on a mix of 60 forward primers for TCR Vbeta segments and 13 reverse primers for TCR Jbeta segments. The CDR3 region of rearranged TCR beta genes was amplified from genomic DNA with a multiplex PCR assay. The amplified TCR beta libraries were sequenced on the Illumina HiSeq System as 87-base-pair reads. The paper's data handling went like this. A later analysis tallied 75 million to 95 million unique TCR beta chains across the 666 repertoires, and some 12 million of those chains were shared by two or more donors. To remove PCR and sequencing errors, raw reads were error-corrected and collapsed into unique sequences using a nearest-neighbor algorithm that merged closely related sequences. V, D and J gene segments were assigned by aligning CDR3 sequences to IMGT reference sequences. For a sequence to be retained, a match of at least six nucleotides was required to both a V gene segment and a J gene segment. A rearrangement was called productive if the CDR3 had no stop codons and remained in frame with V and J, and every other rearrangement was called non-productive. CDR3 was defined according to IMGT convention as the region running from the second conserved V-encoded cysteine to the conserved J-encoded phenylalanine. In an earlier analysis of approximately 500 of the donors, sequences lacking an unambiguous match to a single V gene segment were excluded. In an earlier analysis of approximately 610 of the donors, V segments were called functional above 56.7% productive rearrangements and were called segregating when the between-donor standard deviation exceeded 5%. A statistical classification framework was built to diagnose cytomegalovirus status from the catalog of TCR beta chain sequences. A later analysis assigned V and J genes by comparing TCR nucleotide sequences with IMGT/GENE-DB human TR gene sequences. The TCRdist pipeline was used in a later analysis to assign CDR3 sequences and most-parsimonious VDJ recombination scenarios. In a later analysis, each TCR beta chain was defined by its CDR3 amino acid sequence together with its V-gene family, and reads lacking a unique V-gene family were excluded. To address suspected cross-contamination and a sequencing artifact, a later analysis removed a few hundred highly shared, low-generation-probability nucleotide sequences. In a later analysis, a clonal expansion index for each public chain was calculated from normalized within-repertoire ranks of inferred template counts. In a later analysis, generation probabilities were computed with a VDJ recombination model fitted to out-of-frame rearrangements, and the resulting probabilities were checked against IGoR. In a later analysis, hypergeometric tests were used to score TCR-TCR, TCR-HLA and TCR-CMV co-occurrence, with a repertoire-size bias correction applied to TCR pairs. A later analysis estimated false discovery rates by permuting HLA or CMV assignments 20 times. In a later analysis, co-occurring TCRs were grouped with DBSCAN, and TCRdist sequence similarity was added when clustering was performed within HLA-allele-positive subsets. Repertoires with fewer than 30,000 or more than 120,000 public chains, plus five repertoires with anomalous nucleotide sharing, were excluded from co-occurrence clustering. In TCRdb, the immuneACCESS table is reduced to in-frame sequences with V and J assigned. These tables do not hold every clone; where another copy was compared, an unresolved V gene accounts for under half, and the others remain unexplained. V and J calls and clone size are those listed in that table; D and trimming were worked out from the DNA. The sample's records list 100,000 to 150,000 clones. About 0.93% of the sample rests with the top ten.

The chain joins TRBV4-1 to TRBJ1-6, and 7 bases in between align with TRBD1. The sample taken for sequencing was PBMCs. The sequence was collected from a man between 18 and 29 years old in good health and CMV-seronegative. For the CDR3, the sequence is CASSQMTGNSYNSPLHF. The DNA is TGCGCCAGCAGCCAGATGACAGGGAACTCCTATAATTCACCCCTCCACTTT.